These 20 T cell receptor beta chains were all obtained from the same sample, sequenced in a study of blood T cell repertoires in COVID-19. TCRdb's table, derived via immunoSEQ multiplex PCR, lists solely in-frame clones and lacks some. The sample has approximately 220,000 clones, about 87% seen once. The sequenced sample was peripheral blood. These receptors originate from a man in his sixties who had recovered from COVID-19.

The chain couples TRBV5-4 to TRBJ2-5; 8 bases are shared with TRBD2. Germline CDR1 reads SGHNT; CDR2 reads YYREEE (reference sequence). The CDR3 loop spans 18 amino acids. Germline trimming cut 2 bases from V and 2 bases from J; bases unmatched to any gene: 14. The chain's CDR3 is CASSLSGGVRWEQETQYF. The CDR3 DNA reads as TGTGCCAGCAGCTTATCGGGGGGGGTTCGATGGGAACAAGAGACCCAGTACTTC.

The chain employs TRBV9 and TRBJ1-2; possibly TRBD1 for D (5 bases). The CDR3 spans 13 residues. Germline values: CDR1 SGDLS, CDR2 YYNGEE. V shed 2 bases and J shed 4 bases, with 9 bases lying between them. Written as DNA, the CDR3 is TGTGCCAGCAGCGTTCAGGGTAGCTATGGCTACACCTTC. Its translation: CASSVQGSYGYTF.

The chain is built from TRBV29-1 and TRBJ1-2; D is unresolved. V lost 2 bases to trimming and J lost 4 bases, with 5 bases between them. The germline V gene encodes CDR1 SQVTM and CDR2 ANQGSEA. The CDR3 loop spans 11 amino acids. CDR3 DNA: TGCAGCGTTGAATCGAGCTATGGCTACACCTTC. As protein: CSVESSYGYTF. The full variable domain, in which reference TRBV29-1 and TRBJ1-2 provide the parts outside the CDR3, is SAVISQKPSRDICQRGTSLTIQCQVDSQVTMMFWYRQQPGQSLTLIATANQGSEATYESGFVIDKFPISRPNLTFSTLTVSNMSPEDSSIYLCSVESSYGYTFGSGTRLTVV.

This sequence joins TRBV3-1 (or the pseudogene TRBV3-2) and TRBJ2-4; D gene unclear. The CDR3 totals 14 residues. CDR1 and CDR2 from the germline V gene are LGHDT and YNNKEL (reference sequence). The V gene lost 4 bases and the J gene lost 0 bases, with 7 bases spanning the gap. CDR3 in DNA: TGTGCCAGCAGCCTTTCGGGAGCCAAAAACATTCAGTACTTC. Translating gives CASSLSGAKNIQYF.

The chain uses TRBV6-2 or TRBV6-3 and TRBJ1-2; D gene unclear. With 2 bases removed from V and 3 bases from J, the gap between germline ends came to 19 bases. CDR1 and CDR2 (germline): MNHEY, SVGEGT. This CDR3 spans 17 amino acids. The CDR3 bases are TGTGCCAGCAGTTACCCCACTCAGGCAACCTGGGACTATGGCTACACCTTC. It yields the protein CASSYPTQATWDYGYTF.

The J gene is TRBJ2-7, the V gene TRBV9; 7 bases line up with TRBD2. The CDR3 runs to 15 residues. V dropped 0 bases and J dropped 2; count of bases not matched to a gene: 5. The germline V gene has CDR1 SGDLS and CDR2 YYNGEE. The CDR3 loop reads CASSVGSGATYEQYF. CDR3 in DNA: TGTGCCAGCAGCGTAGGGAGCGGGGCAACCTACGAGCAGTACTTC.

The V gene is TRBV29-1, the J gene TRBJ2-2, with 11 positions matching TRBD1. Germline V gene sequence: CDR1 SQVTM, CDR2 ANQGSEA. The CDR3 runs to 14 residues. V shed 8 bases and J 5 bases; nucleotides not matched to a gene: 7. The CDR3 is CSMRTGGMTGELFF. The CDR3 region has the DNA TGCAGCATGAGGACAGGGGGCATGACCGGGGAGCTGTTTTTT.

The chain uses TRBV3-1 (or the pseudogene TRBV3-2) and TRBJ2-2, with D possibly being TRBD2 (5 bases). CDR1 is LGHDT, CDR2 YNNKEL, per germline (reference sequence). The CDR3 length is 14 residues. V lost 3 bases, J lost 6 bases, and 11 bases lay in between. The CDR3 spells CASSQGRRAGELFF. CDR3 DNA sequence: TGTGCCAGCAGCCAGGGAAGGCGGGCCGGGGAGCTGTTTTTT.

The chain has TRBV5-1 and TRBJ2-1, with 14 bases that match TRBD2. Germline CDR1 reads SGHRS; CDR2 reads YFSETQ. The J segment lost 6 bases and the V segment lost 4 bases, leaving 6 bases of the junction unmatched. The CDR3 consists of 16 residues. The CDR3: CASSPGLAGVGNEQFF. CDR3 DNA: TGCGCCAGCAGCCCGGGACTAGCGGGAGTTGGCAATGAGCAGTTCTTC.

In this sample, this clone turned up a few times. The CDR3 loop reads CAWMIMGHRQGAGYTF. The CDR3 bases are TGTGCCTGGATGATAATGGGACACCGACAGGGTGCCGGCTACACCTTC. The chain carries TRBV30 and TRBJ1-2; 7 bases are shared with TRBD1. CDR1 GTSNPN and CDR2 SVGIG come from the germline V gene (reference sequence). The V segment lost 4 bases and the J segment 8 bases; nucleotides outside the gene matches: 19. The CDR3 sequence is 16 residues long.

DNA of the CDR3: TGTGCCACCAGTGATTACCTGGGCCCCGCAGATACGCAGTATTTT. Amino acids: CATSDYLGPADTQYF. The chain has TRBV24-1 and TRBJ2-3; D gene ambiguous. Trimming cost V 2 bases and J 4 bases, with 12 bases left between them. From germline, CDR1 is KGHDR and CDR2 SFDVKD. The CDR3 sequence is 15 residues long.

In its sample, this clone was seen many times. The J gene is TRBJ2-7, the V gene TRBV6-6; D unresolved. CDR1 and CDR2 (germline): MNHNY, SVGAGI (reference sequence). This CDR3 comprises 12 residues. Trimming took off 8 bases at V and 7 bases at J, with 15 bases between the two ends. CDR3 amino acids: CASRFGPREQYF. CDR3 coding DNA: TGTGCCAGCCGGTTTGGGCCCCGTGAGCAGTACTTC.

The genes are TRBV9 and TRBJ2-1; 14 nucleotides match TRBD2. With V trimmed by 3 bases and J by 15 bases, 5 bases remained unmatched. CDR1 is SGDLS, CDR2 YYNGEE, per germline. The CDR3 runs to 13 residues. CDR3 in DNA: TGTGCCAGCAGCGAGTCGACTAGCGGGAGGGCGTTCTTC. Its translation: CASSESTSGRAFF. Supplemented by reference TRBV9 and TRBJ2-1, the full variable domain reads DSGVTQTPKHLITATGQRVTLRCSPRSGDLSVYWYQQSLDQGLQFLIQYYNGEERAKGNILERFSAQQFPDLHSELNLSSLELGDSALYFCASSESTSGRAFFGPGTRLTVL.

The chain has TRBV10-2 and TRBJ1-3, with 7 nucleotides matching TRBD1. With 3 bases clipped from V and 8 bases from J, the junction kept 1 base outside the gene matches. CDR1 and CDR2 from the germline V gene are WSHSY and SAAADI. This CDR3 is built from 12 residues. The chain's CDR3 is CASSDQGDTIYF. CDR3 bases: TGCGCCAGCAGTGACCAGGGGGACACCATATATTTT.

The CDR3 bases are TGTGCCAGTAGTCTCTCGCGCGGACAGGTTGGGGGCAATGAGCAGTTCTTC. Protein sequence: CASSLSRGQVGGNEQFF. This chain links TRBV19 with TRBJ2-1, with 7 bases matching TRBD1. Germline CDR1 reads LNHDA; CDR2 reads SQIVND (reference sequence). This CDR3 is 17 amino acids long. The trim removed 5 bases at V and 6 bases at J, leaving 16 bases unmatched.

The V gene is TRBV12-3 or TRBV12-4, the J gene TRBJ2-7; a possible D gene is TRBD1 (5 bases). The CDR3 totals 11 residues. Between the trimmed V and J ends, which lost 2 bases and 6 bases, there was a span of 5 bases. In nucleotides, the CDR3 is TGTGCCAGCAGTTTACAGGGCGAGCAGTACTTC. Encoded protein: CASSLQGEQYF.

In DNA form, the CDR3 reads TGTGCCAGCGGGGGACTAGCTTACCCCCAGTATTTT. This encodes CASGGLAYPQYF. This chain connects TRBV6-5 to TRBJ2-3; 9 bases fit TRBD2. The ends lost 8 bases at V and 12 bases at J; junction bases unmatched: 9. Looked up from germline, CDR1 is MNHEY and CDR2 is SVGAGI. The CDR3 extends over 12 amino acids.

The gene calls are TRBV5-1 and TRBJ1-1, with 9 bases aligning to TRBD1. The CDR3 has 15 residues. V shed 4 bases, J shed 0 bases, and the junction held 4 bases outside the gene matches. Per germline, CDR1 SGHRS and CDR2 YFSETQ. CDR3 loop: CASSEQGAMNTEAFF. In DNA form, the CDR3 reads TGCGCCAGCAGCGAACAGGGGGCGATGAACACTGAAGCTTTCTTT.

The CDR3 loop reads CASSFVTGDTEAFF. CDR3 DNA sequence: TGTGCCAGCAGCTTCGTGACAGGGGACACTGAAGCTTTCTTT. This rearrangement joins TRBV7-9 to TRBJ1-1, with TRBD1 matching over 8 bases. The CDR3 has 14 amino acids. From germline, CDR1 is SEHNR and CDR2 FQNEAQ (reference sequence). The ends lost 3 bases at V and 3 bases at J; junction bases unmatched: 3.

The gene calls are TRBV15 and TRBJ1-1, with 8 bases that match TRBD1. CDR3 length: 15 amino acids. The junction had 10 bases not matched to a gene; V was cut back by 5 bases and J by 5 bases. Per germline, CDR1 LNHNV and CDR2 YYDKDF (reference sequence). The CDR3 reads CATSGPGGARTEAFF. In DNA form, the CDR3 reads TGTGCCACCAGCGGGCCAGGGGGCGCACGGACTGAAGCTTTCTTT.